What follows are 24 T cell receptor beta chains derived from one specimen sequenced in a study of blood T cell repertoires in COVID-19. TCRdb keeps only in-frame clones here, not all; method: immunoSEQ multiplex PCR. The data show about 180,000 clones, about 87% seen once. The specimen was peripheral blood. Receptors originate from an older woman with COVID-19, enrolled during active disease.

The chain employs TRBV27 and TRBJ1-1; 9 positions match TRBD1. Germline CDR1 MNHEY, CDR2 SMNVEV (reference sequence). V lost 6 bases and J lost 1; bases outside the gene matches: 12. The CDR3 is 17 amino acids. CDR3 residues: CASRPPGQGIWNTEAFF. In DNA, the CDR3 is TGTGCCAGCAGACCGCCGGGACAGGGAATTTGGAACACTGAAGCTTTCTTT.

This chain joins TRBV7-9 and TRBJ2-3; unclear D gene. The CDR3 runs 13 residues. V was pared by 6 bases and J by 3 bases, with 10 bases between. Germline CDR1 SEHNR, CDR2 FQNEAQ (reference sequence). The CDR3 DNA sequence: TGTGCCAGCAGGCAAGATACTACAGATACGCAGTATTTT. Its protein is CASRQDTTDTQYF. Based on the CDR3 plus reference TRBV7-9 and TRBJ2-3, the full variable domain is DTGVSQNPRHKITKRGQNVTFRCDPISEHNRLYWYRQTLGQGPEFLTYFQNEAQLEKSRLLSDRFSAERPKGSFSTLEIQRTEQGDSAMYLCASRQDTTDTQYFGPGTRLTVL.

The CDR3: CEPGQGAVGKGYEQYF. The CDR3 nucleotides read TGTGAACCGGGACAGGGGGCGGTAGGGAAAGGCTACGAGCAGTACTTC. The chain employs TRBV28 and TRBJ2-7; 12 nucleotides match TRBD1. The CDR3 runs 16 residues. Germline values: CDR1 MDHEN, CDR2 SYDVKM. Using reference TRBV28 and TRBJ2-7 for the parts outside the CDR3, the full variable domain is DVKVTQSSRYLVKRTGEKVFLECVQDMDHENMFWYRQDPGLGLRLIYFSYDVKMKEKGDIPEGYSVSREKKERFSLILESASTNQTSMYLCEPGQGAVGKGYEQYFGPGTRLTVT.

The chain uses TRBV18 and TRBJ1-6, with D possibly matching TRBD1 (5 bases). The CDR3 is 13 residues long. V was clipped by 8 bases and J by 2 bases, with 7 bases between them. Germline V CDR1 and CDR2: KGHSH, LQKENI. The CDR3 here is CASTDTYNSPLHF. In nucleotides, the CDR3 is TGTGCCAGCACGGACACCTATAATTCACCCCTCCACTTT.

This clone was recorded only once. This sequence joins TRBV30 and TRBJ1-6; D might be TRBD1 (5 bases). CDR1 GTSNPN and CDR2 SVGIG come from the germline V gene (reference sequence). There are 14 residues in the CDR3. V lost 2 bases and J lost 10, with 15 bases in between. The CDR3 reads CAWSRGRGGSPLHF. In DNA, the CDR3 is TGTGCCTGGAGTAGAGGGAGGGGAGGATCACCCCTCCACTTT.

A single count supports this clone. The chain employs TRBV6-1 and TRBJ2-1, with TRBD2 matching 10 bases. Trimming at V came to 4 bases and at J to 0 bases, leaving 3 bases not matched to a gene. CDR1 MNHNS and CDR2 SASEGT come from the germline V gene. This CDR3 region has 16 residues. The CDR3 DNA sequence: TGTGCCAGCAGTGCGGCTAGCGGGGGCTCCTACAATGAGCAGTTCTTC. It is translated as CASSAASGGSYNEQFF.

The gene calls are TRBV5-5 and TRBJ2-7; TRBD1 matches 7 bases. The germline CDR1 and CDR2 sequences are SGHKS and YYEKEE (reference sequence). The V segment lost 3 bases and the J segment 6 bases; nucleotides outside the gene matches: 9. The CDR3 is made up of 14 amino acids. DNA of the CDR3: TGTGCCAGCAGCTGGGACAGAGGATTCTCCGAGCAGTACTTC. Translating gives CASSWDRGFSEQYF.

CDR3 in DNA: TGTGCCAGCAGTCAGAGTACAGGGGTTAACACTGAAGCTTTCTTT. Protein product: CASSQSTGVNTEAFF. The chain employs TRBV2 and TRBJ1-1; 7 bases fit TRBD1. V trimming: 5 bases; J trimming: 2 bases; junction bases outside the gene matches: 8. Germline CDR1 and CDR2: SNHLY and FYNNEI. The CDR3 sequence is 15 residues long.

The CDR3 nucleotides read TGTGCCAGCAGGGGGCGAAATTCACCCCTCCACTTT. It yields the protein CASRGRNSPLHF. The chain recombines TRBV6-5 with TRBJ1-6, with D perhaps TRBD1 (5 bases). This CDR3 contains 12 residues. V lost 6 bases and J lost 7, with 7 bases in between. Germline values: CDR1 MNHEY, CDR2 SVGAGI.

This rearrangement joins TRBV4-1 to TRBJ2-1; TRBD1 agrees at 8 bases. The V gene end was trimmed by 2 bases and the J gene end by 4 bases; junction bases not matched to a gene: 4. The CDR3 covers 15 residues. CDR1 MGHRA and CDR2 YSYEKL come from the germline V gene. This chain's CDR3 is CASSQQGAGYNEQFF. The CDR3 nucleotides read TGCGCCAGCAGCCAACAGGGGGCGGGTTACAATGAGCAGTTCTTC.

The V gene is TRBV29-1, the J gene TRBJ1-2; 7 positions agree with TRBD1. The CDR3 extends over 14 amino acids. The trim removed 7 bases at V and 0 bases at J, leaving 8 bases unmatched. The germline CDR1 and CDR2 sequences are SQVTM and ANQGSEA. This CDR3 reads CSGTGASTNYGYTF. CDR3 DNA sequence: TGCAGCGGTACAGGGGCCTCTACTAACTATGGCTACACCTTC.

This chain links TRBV27 with TRBJ2-5, with TRBD2 matching 7 bases. CDR1 MNHEY and CDR2 SMNVEV come from the germline V gene (reference sequence). V shed 3 bases and J 2 bases; nucleotides not matched to a gene: 3. This CDR3 has 14 residues. In nucleotides, the CDR3 is TGTGCCAGCAGTTTGCTAGCGGAACAAGAGACCCAGTACTTC. Protein product: CASSLLAEQETQYF.

The rearrangement links TRBV12-3 or TRBV12-4 to TRBJ2-7; TRBD2 is a possible D gene (6 bases). This CDR3 spans 13 amino acids. V lost 3 bases, J lost 3 bases, and 9 bases lay in between. The CDR3 here is CASSLVADYEQYF. Here the CDR3 DNA reads TGTGCCAGCAGTTTGGTAGCGGACTACGAGCAGTACTTC.

The chain couples TRBV30 to TRBJ2-1, with TRBD2 matching 8 bases. CDR1 is GTSNPN and CDR2 is SVGIG in the germline V gene (reference sequence). Trimming cost V 4 bases and J 4 bases; bases outside gene matches: 6. The CDR3 is 14 residues long. CDR3 residues: CAWTSGQLYNEQFF. The CDR3 DNA reads TGTGCCTGGACTAGCGGGCAACTATACAATGAGCAGTTCTTC.

This sequence joins TRBV19 and TRBJ1-2; TRBD1 matches 7 bases. J gave up 4 bases and V 9 bases, and 8 bases lay outside the gene matches. The CDR3 spans 13 residues. Germline CDR1 is LNHDA and CDR2 is SQIVND (reference sequence). The CDR3 protein is CARKRGHIYGYTF. CDR3 nucleotide sequence: TGTGCCAGGAAGAGGGGGCATATCTATGGCTACACCTTC.

A few counts support this clone. V is TRBV2 and J is TRBJ1-1; D gene uncertain. V was clipped by 4 bases and J by 3 bases, with 6 bases between them. Per the germline V gene, CDR1 is SNHLY and CDR2 is FYNNEI. The CDR3 length is 12 residues. The CDR3 sequence is CASSVQYTEAFF. CDR3 coding DNA: TGTGCCAGCAGTGTACAGTACACTGAAGCTTTCTTT. Full variable domain (missing parts from reference TRBV2 and TRBJ1-1): EPEVTQTPSHQVTQMGQEVILRCVPISNHLYFYWYRQILGQKVEFLVSFYNNEISEKSEIFDDQFSVERPDGSNFTLKIRSTKLEDSAMYFCASSVQYTEAFFGQGTRLTVV.

This clone was observed a single time. The gene calls are TRBV19 and TRBJ1-4, with D uncertain. The CDR3 is 15 residues long. From germline, CDR1 is LNHDA and CDR2 SQIVND (reference sequence). V was pared by 3 bases and J by 4 bases, with 12 bases between. The CDR3 region has the DNA TGTGCCAGTAGTATTTCAGTTCGGGGTAATGAAAAACTGTTTTTT. Translating it yields CASSISVRGNEKLFF.

This chain joins TRBV5-1 and TRBJ2-1, with D perhaps TRBD1 (6 bases). The germline CDR1 and CDR2 sequences are SGHRS and YFSETQ. This CDR3 spans 15 amino acids. The V end lost 7 bases, the J end lost 0 bases, and 14 bases lay between the germline ends. The CDR3 loop is CASGVGASSYNEQFF. The CDR3 DNA follows: TGCGCCAGCGGGGTGGGGGCGAGCTCCTACAATGAGCAGTTCTTC. The complete variable domain, with remaining parts taken from reference TRBV5-1 and TRBJ2-1, reads KAGVTQTPRYLIKTRGQQVTLSCSPISGHRSVSWYQQTPGQGLQFLFEYFSETQRNKGNFPGRFSGRQFSNSRSEMNVSTLELGDSALYLCASGVGASSYNEQFFGPGTRLTVL.

Only one count was recorded for this clone. The chain carries TRBV7-2 and TRBJ2-3; TRBD2 might be the D (5 bases). Trimming left V 4 bases short and J 5 bases short, with 13 bases between. CDR1 SGHTA and CDR2 FQGNSA come from the germline V gene. The CDR3 sequence is 14 residues long. CDR3 coding DNA: TGTGCCAGCAGCTCCTCCGGTGGGAGAGATACGCAGTATTTT. It translates to CASSSSGGRDTQYF.

The rearrangement uses TRBV11-3 and TRBJ1-2; D perhaps matches TRBD1 (6 bases). The V gene lost 3 bases and the J gene lost 3 bases, with 11 bases spanning the gap. Per the germline V gene, CDR1 is SGHNT and CDR2 is YENEEA. This CDR3 spans 14 amino acids. The CDR3 spells CASSLQGSDYGYTF. CDR3 DNA: TGTGCCAGCAGCTTGCAGGGGAGCGACTATGGCTACACCTTC.

The chain employs TRBV7-3 and TRBJ1-3; D call uncertain. V shed 2 bases and J shed 0 bases, with 8 bases lying between them. The CDR3 covers 15 residues. Per germline, CDR1 SGHTA and CDR2 FQGTGA. CDR3 sequence: CASSLPGNSGNTIYF. The CDR3 region has the DNA TGTGCCAGCAGCTTACCGGGGAACTCTGGAAACACCATATATTTT.

This clone has only a few counts. The chain links TRBV2 to TRBJ2-7, with no clear D. The V end lost 0 bases, the J end lost 3 bases, and 15 bases lay between the germline ends. Germline assignment: CDR1 SNHLY and CDR2 FYNNEI. The CDR3 extends over 16 amino acids. In DNA, the CDR3 is TGTGCCAGCAGTGAAGCGCCCCCAGGAAGTTTCTACGAGCAGTACTTC. The encoded protein is CASSEAPPGSFYEQYF.

This clone has more than one count but fewer than ten. The gene calls are TRBV2 and TRBJ2-7; D is uncertain. V was cut by 5 bases and J by 3 bases, with 14 bases left in between. CDR1 SNHLY and CDR2 FYNNEI come from the germline V gene. The CDR3 runs to 14 residues. This chain's CDR3 is CASSWLRRYYEQYF. The CDR3 coding sequence is TGTGCCAGCAGTTGGCTCCGGCGGTACTACGAGCAGTACTTC.

The chain combines TRBV28 with TRBJ2-2, with 9 bases that match TRBD1. V lost 6 bases and J lost 4; bases outside the gene matches: 6. CDR1 and CDR2 from the germline V gene are MDHEN and SYDVKM. The CDR3 is 15 amino acids. CDR3 DNA sequence: TGTGCCAGCAGACGGGACAGGGACTCCACCGGGGAGCTGTTTTTT. It specifies CASRRDRDSTGELFF.